The T cell receptor beta chain described here comes from a study of CD8+CD57+ T cells in acquired aplastic anemia. Profiling of TCR beta VDJ combinations and CDR3 sequences used genomic DNA as template. Using its own MiXCR run on the reads, TCRdb lists one record per CDR3 protein. The sample yields around 200,000 distinct CDR3 sequences, approximately 52% seen once. The length of the CDR3 is 13 residues. Germline lookup yields CDR1 DFQATT and CDR2 SNEGSKA (reference sequence). Worth noting for this clonotype: Compared with germline, one end of the junction differs, possibly owing to a read error.

V gene TRBV20-1 combines with J gene TRBJ2-3; D gene ambiguous. This TCR was recovered from a human donor in good health, serving as a control. The sample comprised sorted CD4+, CD8+, or CD8+CD57+ T cells (not recorded which) from PBMCs. CDR3 amino acids: CSAGDHRSDTQYF. In DNA form, the CDR3 reads TGCAGTGCTGGAGATCACCGGTCAGATACGCAGTATTTT.